Here is one T cell receptor (beta chain) with its context. Its antigen specificity is not known. The input lacks base qualities; no much larger clone sits a single base away. The data derive from a study of long-term antiretroviral therapy in people with HIV (dated 2022 in TCRdb). About the study as a whole: The earliest samples were collected approximately a decade before the 2015 WHO recommendation for immediate ART, a period when ART was typically delayed until CD4 counts fell. Whether ART initiation and durable HIV suppression were associated with changes in peripheral blood TRB repertoire composition and diversity was tested in a retrospective serial study. A total of under 250 cryopreserved PBMC samples were contributed to the cohort by 30 adults with confirmed HIV infection, with samples collected serially over a mean of approximately six years (range 1-12). Of the roughly 30 participants with HIV, ten to eleven were female. Test extractions of a monoclonal T-cell line alongside 33 polyclonal samples showed no cross-contamination during QIAcube processing.

The immunoSEQ hsTCRB v3.0 assay was used at survey level resolution to sequence the TRB variable region. The targeted TRB sequencing depth was 40,000-50,000 T-cell genomes per sample. An Illumina MiSeq with a v3 150-cycle kit was used to sequence the pooled TRB libraries. On the authors' methods: Analysis of repertoires was carried out in R inside a reproducible Nextflow workflow spanning QC, data transformation and analysis. LymphoSeq2, an R package for exploring AIRR-Seq data, was used to implement custom analyses. After excluding a few samples that yielded fewer than 5000 total TRB sequences, fewer than 200 HIV repertoires remained for analysis. Among the 180 to 200 HIV repertoires that were kept, under 60 were collected before ART initiation and more than 120 were collected after ART initiation. Repertoires were downsampled to 5000 TRB nucleotide sequences, and summary statistics were averaged over 100 downsampling iterations. Only TRB sequences with CDR3 regions of at least seven amino acids were retained for analysis. Two measures captured diversity: a Shannon entropy-derived clonality score and the Gini coefficient. Repertoire networks linked the top 5000 CDR3 amino acid sequences whenever two sequences differed by an edit distance of one. For TRB CDR3 amino acid sequences, antigen specificity groups and MHC restriction were predicted with GLIPH2. Known CMV, EBV, HIV or tissue antigen associations were flagged by matching CDR3 amino acid sequences against VDJdb and McPAS-TCR. Pre-ART, post-ART and control groups were compared with Wilcoxon signed-rank tests and Holm-Bonferroni correction. What TCRdb holds here is the immuneACCESS table cut down to in-frame rearrangements. Part of the clones is not present; checked against another copy, under half of the missing clones reflect an unresolved V gene, and the others are unexplained. D and trimming come from the DNA, and the V and J calls and clone size come from that table. The sample table shows around 31,000 clones, and 70% to 90% are seen once. Roughly 3.5% of the sample goes to the ten largest clones.

Broad study findings and their caveats: Because cell numbers in pre-ART samples were limited, unsorted PBMC were profiled instead of sorted CD4+ and CD8+ T cells. ART initiation was associated with a significant increase in TRB diversity, but diversity stayed significantly below transplant donor controls even after long-term ART. Inferences about post-ART repertoire changes were limited because no data were available on ART adherence, viral resistance or therapy changes. HIV repertoires had narrower CDR3 length ranges than controls, and the network structure suggested an antigen-experienced repertoire that shifted only slightly toward naive after ART. Owing to limited PBMC availability, only the TCR beta chain was sequenced, without alpha chain pairing. Expanded TRB clones identified before ART initiation dominated the repertoire across all time points, though the dominance fluctuated and decreased in many PLHIV after ART. The samples were dated from the mid-2000s to the late 2010s, and the ART regimens that were used may be less effective than current ART regimens.

Participants were included only if at least one PBMC sample before ART initiation and at least two post-ART samples were available. Every participant with HIV received treatment in the United States of America. Before DNA extraction, cryopreserved samples of 1-10 million PBMC were thawed and washed. At the time of the earliest PBMC sample, participants with HIV were aged between about 20 and 54 years. PBMC samples were contributed by each participant from 1-4 timepoints before ART initiation and 2-8 timepoints after ART initiation, with a median of 7 samples. Serial HIV viral load, CD4+ T-cell count, ART history and demographic data were obtained for every participant. Using a Qiagen kit on a QIAcube, genomic DNA was extracted from unsorted PBMC, with samples processed in batches of 12. In the germline V gene, CDR1 corresponds to SQVTM and CDR2 to ANQGSEA. From the cysteine up to the phenylalanine, the CDR3 has a length of 14 residues. The retained sequence is limited to the CDR3, 42 bases, with the frame set at the first base. V lost 4 bases and J lost 2 bases, and the count of bases not matched to a germline gene is 6.

This clonotype was sampled from a man between 18 and 29 years old with HIV. Sequenced material: unsorted PBMCs, taken 0.8 years before starting antiretroviral therapy. This chain is built from TRBV29-1 and TRBJ2-7, with TRBD2 matching 9 junction bases. The CDR3 region has the sequence CSVARLAGTYEQYF. In nucleotides, the sequence is TGCAGCGTTGCACGTCTAGCGGGAACCTACGAGCAGTACTTC.